This is a list of T cell receptor beta chains from one sample in a study of cytomegalovirus exposure and HLA in healthy donors. The table came from immunoSEQ multiplex PCR; TCRdb's copy has only in-frame clones and leaves some out. The table lists fewer than 120,000 clones, 75% to 80% of them singletons. The sequenced sample consisted of PBMCs. The receptors come from a woman aged 25 to 39 in good health and CMV-seronegative. Both conserved end residues are part of each CDR3. D genes are given only for firm matches. Part of the rows lack a size; the others show once, few, many or a class for expanded clones.

abundance	d_gene	v_gene	j_gene	len	CDR3aa	CDR3nt
NA	TRBD1	TRBV7-2	TRBJ2-5	14	CASRGTGGRETQYF	TGTGCCAGCAGAGGTACAGGGGGCCGAGAGACCCAGTACTTC
NA	NA	TRBV5-1	TRBJ1-1	16	CASSSVGLGAVTEAFF	TGCGCCAGCAGCTCCGTGGGGTTGGGGGCGGTAACTGAAGCTTTCTTT
once	TRBD2	TRBV11-2	TRBJ2-7	18	CASSLAHPLVGGPYEQYF	TGTGCCAGCAGCTTAGCCCATCCCCTTGTGGGAGGGCCCTACGAGCAGTACTTC
NA	NA	TRBV11-2	TRBJ2-1	14	CASSPPARVNEQFF	TGTGCCAGCAGCCCTCCCGCCCGAGTCAATGAGCAGTTCTTC
NA	NA	TRBV4-3	TRBJ1-5	13	CASSQTRDQPQHF	TGCGCCAGCAGCCAAACCAGGGATCAGCCCCAGCATTTT
NA	TRBD1	TRBV7-3	TRBJ1-4	13	CASSYTGGEKLFF	TGTGCCAGCAGCTACACAGGGGGTGAAAAACTGTTTTTT
NA	TRBD2	TRBV30	TRBJ2-1	16	CAWTNPGTSRKNEQFF	TGTGCCTGGACAAACCCAGGGACTAGCAGGAAGAATGAGCAGTTCTTC
NA	NA	TRBV28	TRBJ1-2	14	CASGGGIRGTGYTF	TGTGCCAGCGGGGGGGGAATCAGGGGAACTGGCTACACCTTC
NA	TRBD1	TRBV6-1	TRBJ1-1	15	CASSPGTGGRAEAFF	TGTGCCAGCAGCCCCGGGACAGGGGGCAGGGCTGAAGCTTTCTTT
NA	TRBD1	TRBV10-3	TRBJ2-7	16	CAIGLPGTGGPYEQYF	TGTGCCATCGGGTTACCCGGGACAGGGGGACCCTACGAGCAGTACTTC
NA	NA	TRBV12-5	TRBJ2-2	19	CASGLVLSQGGASSGELFF	TGTGCTAGTGGTTTGGTACTATCTCAGGGGGGCGCGAGTTCCGGGGAGCTGTTTTTT
once	TRBD1	TRBV19	TRBJ1-5	14	CASSLRQGNQPQHF	TGTGCCAGTAGTTTAAGACAGGGGAATCAGCCCCAGCATTTT
NA	NA	TRBV7-3	TRBJ1-1	14	CASSIWDKHTEAFF	TGTGCCAGCAGCATATGGGACAAACACACTGAAGCTTTCTTT
NA	NA	TRBV25-1	TRBJ2-1	13	CASSDGRGAEQFF	TGTGCCAGCAGTGACGGACGGGGGGCAGAGCAGTTCTTC
NA	NA	TRBV30	TRBJ2-7	10	CACDTYEQYF	TGTGCCTGTGACACTTACGAGCAGTACTTC
NA	TRBD1	TRBV28	TRBJ1-1	15	CASSSRTGRNTEAFF	TGTGCCAGCAGTTCCCGGACAGGGCGGAACACTGAAGCTTTCTTT
NA	TRBD1	TRBV15	TRBJ2-7	18	CATSRDQPGQGHYYEQYF	TGTGCCACCAGCAGAGACCAACCCGGACAGGGTCACTACTACGAGCAGTACTTC
NA	TRBD1	TRBV29-1	TRBJ2-3	15	CSVVGGERSSDTQYF	TGCAGCGTCGTAGGGGGCGAGCGATCATCAGATACGCAGTATTTT
NA	TRBD1	TRBV4-3	TRBJ2-7	16	CASSQDGVRGLNEQYF	TGCGCCAGCAGCCAAGACGGGGTCAGGGGGCTTAACGAGCAGTACTTC
few	NA	TRBV28	TRBJ2-6	17	CASSSRTASSGANVLTF	TGTGCCAGCAGTAGTCGGACAGCATCCTCTGGGGCCAACGTCCTGACTTTC
NA	NA	TRBV7-2	TRBJ2-2	16	CASSLGTVQGSGELFF	TGTGCCAGCAGCTTAGGGACCGTCCAGGGGTCCGGGGAGCTGTTTTTT
NA	NA	TRBV14	TRBJ1-2	15	CASSQDFGLGGGYTF	TGTGCCAGCAGCCAAGATTTCGGCCTCGGGGGAGGCTACACCTTC
NA	TRBD1	TRBV12-5	TRBJ2-1	12	CASAGTGDEQFF	TGTGCTAGTGCCGGAACAGGGGACGAGCAGTTCTTC
NA	NA	TRBV10-3	TRBJ1-1	14	CAINRGSTNTEAFF	TGTGCCATCAACCGCGGGAGTACGAACACTGAAGCTTTCTTT
NA	TRBD1	TRBV28	TRBJ1-5	14	CASSTGTGHQPQHF	TGTGCCAGCAGTACCGGGACAGGGCATCAGCCCCAGCATTTT
NA	TRBD1	TRBV11-2	TRBJ2-1	15	CASSPGQSSYNEQFF	TGTGCCAGCAGCCCGGGACAGAGCTCCTACAATGAGCAGTTCTTC
NA	TRBD1	TRBV29-1	TRBJ2-3	15	CSVVDLDRGADTQYF	TGCAGCGTTGTCGATTTGGACAGGGGCGCAGATACGCAGTATTTT
NA	TRBD2	TRBV19	TRBJ2-3	13	CASVLAGTDTQYF	TGTGCCAGTGTACTAGCGGGCACAGATACGCAGTATTTT
few	TRBD1	TRBV11-2	TRBJ1-5	14	CASSLRQGEQPQHF	TGTGCCAGCAGTCTACGACAGGGGGAGCAGCCCCAGCATTTT